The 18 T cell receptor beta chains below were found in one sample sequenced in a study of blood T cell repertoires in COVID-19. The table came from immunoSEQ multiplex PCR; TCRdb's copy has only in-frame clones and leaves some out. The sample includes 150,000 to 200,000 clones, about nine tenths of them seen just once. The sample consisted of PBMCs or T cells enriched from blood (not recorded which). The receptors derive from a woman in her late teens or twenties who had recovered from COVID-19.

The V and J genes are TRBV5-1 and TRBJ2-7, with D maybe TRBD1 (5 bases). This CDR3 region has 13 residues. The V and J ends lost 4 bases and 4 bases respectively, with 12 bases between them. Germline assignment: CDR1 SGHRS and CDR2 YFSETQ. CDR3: CASSTVTEYEQYF. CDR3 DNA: TGCGCCAGCAGCACCGTGACAGAATACGAGCAGTACTTC.

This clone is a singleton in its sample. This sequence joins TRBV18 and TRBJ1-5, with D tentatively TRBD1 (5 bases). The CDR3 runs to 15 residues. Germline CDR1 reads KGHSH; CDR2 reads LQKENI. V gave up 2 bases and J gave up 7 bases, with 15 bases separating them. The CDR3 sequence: CASSPGAATGQPQHF. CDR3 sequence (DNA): TGTGCCAGCTCACCAGGGGCAGCTACTGGACAGCCCCAGCATTTT.

CDR3 nucleotides: TGTGCCAGCTCAGTTCGGGGGGCCCTGCGCAACATTCAGTACTTC. Amino acids: CASSVRGALRNIQYF. The chain joins TRBV18 to TRBJ2-4; D is perhaps TRBD2 (7 bases). CDR3 size: 15 residues. Trimming took off 5 bases at V and 7 bases at J, with 18 bases between the two ends. CDR1 is KGHSH and CDR2 is LQKENI in the germline V gene.

The CDR3 here is CASSRSPGGRDEQYF. The CDR3 bases are TGTGCCAGCAGCCGAAGTCCAGGGGGCAGGGACGAGCAGTACTTC. The chain joins TRBV28 to TRBJ2-7; TRBD1 agrees at 8 bases. Germline values: CDR1 MDHEN, CDR2 SYDVKM. The CDR3 is made up of 15 amino acids. The junction had 12 bases not matched to a gene; V was cut back by 6 bases and J by 5 bases.

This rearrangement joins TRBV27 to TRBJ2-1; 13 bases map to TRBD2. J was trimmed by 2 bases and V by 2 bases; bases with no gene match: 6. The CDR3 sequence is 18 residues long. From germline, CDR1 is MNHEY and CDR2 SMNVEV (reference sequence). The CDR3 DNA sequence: TGTGCCAGCAGTTTACCGACTAGCGGGAGGTCTGCCTACAATGAGCAGTTCTTC. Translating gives CASSLPTSGRSAYNEQFF.

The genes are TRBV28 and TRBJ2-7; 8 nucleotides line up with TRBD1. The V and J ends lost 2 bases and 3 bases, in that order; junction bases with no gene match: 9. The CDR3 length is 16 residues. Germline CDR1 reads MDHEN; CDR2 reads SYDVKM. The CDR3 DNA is TGTGCCAGCAGTTTACCCAGGGGGCCATCTCTCTACGAGCAGTACTTC. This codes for CASSLPRGPSLYEQYF.

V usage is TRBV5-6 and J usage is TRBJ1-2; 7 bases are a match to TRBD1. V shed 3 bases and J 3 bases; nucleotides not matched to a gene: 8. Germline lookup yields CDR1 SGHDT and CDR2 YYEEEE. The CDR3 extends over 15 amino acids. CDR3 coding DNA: TGTGCCAGCAGCTCCGTAGGGGGCGCAGACTATGGCTACACCTTC. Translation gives CASSSVGGADYGYTF.

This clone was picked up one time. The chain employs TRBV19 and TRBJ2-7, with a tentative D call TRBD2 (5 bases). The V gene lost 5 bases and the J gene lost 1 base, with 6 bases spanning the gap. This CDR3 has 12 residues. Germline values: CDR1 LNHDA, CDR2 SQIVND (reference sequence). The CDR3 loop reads CASSPGSYEQYF. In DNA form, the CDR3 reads TGTGCCAGTAGTCCGGGATCCTACGAGCAGTACTTC. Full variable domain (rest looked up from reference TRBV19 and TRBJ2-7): DGGITQSPKYLFRKEGQNVTLSCEQNLNHDAMYWYRQDPGQGLRLIYYSQIVNDFQKGDIAEGYSVSREKKESFPLTVTSAQKNPTAFYLCASSPGSYEQYFGPGTRLTVT.

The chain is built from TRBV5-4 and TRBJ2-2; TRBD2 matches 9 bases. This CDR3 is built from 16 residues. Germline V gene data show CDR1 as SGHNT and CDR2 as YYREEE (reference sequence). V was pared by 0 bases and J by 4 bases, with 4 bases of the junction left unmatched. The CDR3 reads CASSLEVAGVTGELFF. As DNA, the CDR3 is TGTGCCAGCAGCTTGGAGGTAGCGGGGGTCACCGGGGAGCTGTTTTTT.

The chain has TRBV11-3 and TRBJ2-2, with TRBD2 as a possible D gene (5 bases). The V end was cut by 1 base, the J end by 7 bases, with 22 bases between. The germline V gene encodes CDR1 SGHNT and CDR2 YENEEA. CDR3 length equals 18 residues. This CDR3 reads CASSLGPPSSVSDGELFF. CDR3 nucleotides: TGTGCCAGCAGCTTAGGCCCCCCTAGCTCAGTCTCCGACGGGGAGCTGTTTTTT.

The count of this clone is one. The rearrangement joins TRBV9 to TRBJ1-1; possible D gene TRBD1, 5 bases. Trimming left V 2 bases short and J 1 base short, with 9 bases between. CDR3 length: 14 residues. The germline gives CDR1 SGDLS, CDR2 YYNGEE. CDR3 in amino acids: CASSVAGSNTEAFF. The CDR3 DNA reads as TGTGCCAGCAGCGTCGCAGGGTCGAACACTGAAGCTTTCTTT.

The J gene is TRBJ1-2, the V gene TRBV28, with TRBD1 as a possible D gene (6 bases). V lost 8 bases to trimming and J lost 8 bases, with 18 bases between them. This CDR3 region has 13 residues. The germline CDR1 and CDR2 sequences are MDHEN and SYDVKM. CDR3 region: CASLTGSWSGYTF. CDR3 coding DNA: TGTGCCAGCCTCACAGGGAGTTGGTCCGGCTACACCTTC.

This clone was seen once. CDR3 region: CASSLTSGAYEQYF. The CDR3 DNA is TGTGCCAGCAGTTTAACTAGCGGCGCCTACGAGCAGTACTTC. The J gene is TRBJ2-7, the V gene TRBV27; 8 positions agree with TRBD2. CDR3 size: 14 residues. Germline loops: CDR1 MNHEY, CDR2 SMNVEV (reference sequence). V lost 2 bases, J lost 2 bases, and 2 bases stayed unmatched.

The CDR3, as DNA: TGCGCCACCAGGGGCTTTGGGACTGAAGCTTTCTTT. Translation: CATRGFGTEAFF. V and J are TRBV10-2 and TRBJ1-1, with D possibly TRBD1 on 6 matching bases. Germline V gene data show CDR1 as WSHSY and CDR2 as SAAADI. This CDR3 region has 12 residues. The V gene lost 10 bases and the J gene lost 5 bases, with 14 bases spanning the gap.

The CDR3 DNA reads as TGTGCCAGCAGCTTAGATAAAGTGGCGGGGGGGATTCCCTACGAGCAGTACTTC. Encoded protein: CASSLDKVAGGIPYEQYF. The chain couples TRBV11-3 to TRBJ2-7; 9 nucleotides align to TRBD2. The J segment lost 2 bases and the V segment lost 0 bases, leaving 11 bases of the junction unmatched. The CDR3 is made up of 18 amino acids. Per the germline V gene, CDR1 is SGHNT and CDR2 is YENEEA.

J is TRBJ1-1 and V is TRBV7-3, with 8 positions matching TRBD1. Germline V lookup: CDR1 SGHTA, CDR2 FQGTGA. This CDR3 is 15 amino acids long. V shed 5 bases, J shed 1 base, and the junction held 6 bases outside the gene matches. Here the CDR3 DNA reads TGTGCCAGCAGCCTGACTGGGACAGGGAACACTGAAGCTTTCTTT. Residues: CASSLTGTGNTEAFF.

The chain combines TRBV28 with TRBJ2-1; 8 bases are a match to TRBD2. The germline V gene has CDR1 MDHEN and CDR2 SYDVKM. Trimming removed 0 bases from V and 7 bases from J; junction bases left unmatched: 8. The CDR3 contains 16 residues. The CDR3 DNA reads TGTGCCAGCAGTTTATGGATTAGCGGGAACGTAAATGAGCAGTTCTTC. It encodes CASSLWISGNVNEQFF.

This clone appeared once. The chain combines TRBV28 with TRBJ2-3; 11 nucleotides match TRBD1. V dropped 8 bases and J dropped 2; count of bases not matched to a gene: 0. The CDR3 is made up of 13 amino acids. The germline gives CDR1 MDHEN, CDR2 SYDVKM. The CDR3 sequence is CASGQGATDTQYF. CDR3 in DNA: TGTGCCAGCGGACAGGGGGCCACAGATACGCAGTATTTT.